This T cell receptor beta chain is drawn from a study of shared clonotypes between healthy human individuals. Study summary: A couple of female and a few male donors aged 18 to 49 were enrolled.

TCRdb keeps only in-frame clones here, not all; method: immunoSEQ multiplex PCR. The table records 400,000 to 550,000 clones, around 80% of them present only once. The CDR3 is made up of 15 amino acids. The germline gives CDR1 MDHEN, CDR2 SYDVKM. To note about this clone: A far larger clone is off by one base, so a read error is likely.

The receptor was isolated from a woman in her thirties or forties in good health. Some clones in this sample may be carry-over from other donors' samples. Sequenced sample: PBMCs. The chain is built from TRBV28 and TRBJ1-1, with D perhaps matching TRBD1 (6 bases). CDR3 DNA: TGTGTCAGCAGTCCCTACGACAGGAGAAACACTGAAGCTTTCTTT. It encodes CVSSPYDRRNTEAFF.